Below, one T cell receptor beta chain is given with its context. Antigen unknown. The authors ran a second PCR of about 6 to 11 cycles using a sample-barcoded 5' primer and a J-beta primer mix. All samples gave at least 2.5 million CDR3-containing paired-end reads. TCRdb analysed the 5' RACE reads with MiXCR anew, one entry per CDR3 protein. The table shows hundreds of thousands of distinct CDR3 sequences, with around 54% occurring only once. Germline V gene lookup returns CDR1 DFQATT and CDR2 SNEGSKA (reference sequence). The CDR3 extends over 15 amino acids. V dropped 6 bases and J dropped 8; count of bases not matched to a gene: 13. The source of the sample is a study of blood T cells in healthy people across ages. Notes on the study in general: A roughly linear age-dependent decrease characterized TCR beta diversity per million T cells.

The TCR sequence derives from a man aged 55 to 70 in good health. The sequencing input was blood. V and J are TRBV20-1 and TRBJ2-1, with TRBD1 matching 10 bases. The CDR3 DNA follows: TGCAGTGCCCCGAGGGGACAGGGGTTAATAGATGAGCAGTTCTTC. Encoded protein: CSAPRGQGLIDEQFF.